A selection of T cell receptor beta chains follows, all from one sample in a study of control samples from healthy donors and cancer patients. The protocol was immunoSEQ multiplex PCR, while the TCRdb copy is restricted to in-frame clones and leaves out a portion. The sample holds 25,000 to 35,000 clones, more than 75% seen once. Input material: PBMCs. The receptors were gathered from a woman in her thirties or forties with lung cancer. CDR3s include the opening cysteine and the closing phenylalanine or tryptophan. D genes are given only for firm matches. Expanded clones get a size class; other rows say once, few or many, or leave the size out.

v_gene: TRBV27; d_gene: TRBD2; abundance: NA; j_gene: TRBJ2-1; CDR3nt: TGTGCCAGCAAAGTACTAGCGGGGGGCGGGGGTGAGCAGTTCTTC; CDR3aa: CASKVLAGGGGEQFF
v_gene: TRBV11-1; d_gene: TRBD1; abundance: NA; j_gene: TRBJ2-2; CDR3nt: TGTGCCAGCAGCTTAGACAGGGGGAACGCCGGGGAGCTGTTTTTT; CDR3aa: CASSLDRGNAGELFF
v_gene: TRBV3-1/TRBV3-2; d_gene: TRBD2; abundance: NA; j_gene: TRBJ2-1; CDR3nt: TGTGCCAGCAGCCAAGTAGCGGGGAGCTCCTACAATGAGCAGTTCTTC; CDR3aa: CASSQVAGSSYNEQFF
v_gene: TRBV19; d_gene: TRBD2; abundance: NA; j_gene: TRBJ2-1; CDR3nt: TGTGCCAGTAGTAGTGAAACGGGGGGGCTCGATGAGCAGTTCTTC; CDR3aa: CASSSETGGLDEQFF
v_gene: TRBV3-1/TRBV3-2; d_gene: TRBD2; abundance: once; j_gene: TRBJ2-1; CDR3nt: TGTGCCAGCAGCCAAGACTCTAGCGGGGGGCAAGCTGCGTTCTTC; CDR3aa: CASSQDSSGGQAAFF
v_gene: TRBV15; d_gene: TRBD1; abundance: NA; j_gene: TRBJ1-1; CDR3nt: TGTGCCACCGACGCAGGGGGCCCGAAGACTGAAGCTTTCTTT; CDR3aa: CATDAGGPKTEAFF
v_gene: TRBV28; d_gene: NA; abundance: once; j_gene: TRBJ2-6; CDR3nt: TGTGCCAGCAGTACGGCCTCTGGGGCCAACGTCCTGACTTTC; CDR3aa: CASSTASGANVLTF
v_gene: TRBV7-3; d_gene: TRBD1; abundance: NA; j_gene: TRBJ1-2; CDR3nt: TGTGCCAGCAGCTTAGGACAGGGTGGTGGCTACACCTTC; CDR3aa: CASSLGQGGGYTF
v_gene: TRBV19; d_gene: NA; abundance: NA; j_gene: TRBJ1-2; CDR3nt: TGTGCCAGTAAAGAGGAGGGGAGGTTCTATGGCTACACCTTC; CDR3aa: CASKEEGRFYGYTF
v_gene: TRBV7-3; d_gene: NA; abundance: once; j_gene: TRBJ2-1; CDR3nt: TGTGCCAGCAGCTTAGACAGCTCCTACAATGAGCAGTTCTTC; CDR3aa: CASSLDSSYNEQFF